Sequencing of this T cell receptor beta chain was carried out in a study of blood T cell repertoires in COVID-19. Study as a whole: Both acute and convalescent COVID-19 samples were obtained from the United States, Italy and Spain. T cells, B-cell-depleted T cells, or PBMCs supplied cDNA or gDNA.

Germline V gene lookup returns CDR1 SEHNR and CDR2 FQNEAQ (reference sequence). V shed 7 bases and J shed 5 bases, with 14 bases lying between them. CDR3 length equals 13 residues. Original processing methods: From reference gene primer amplification, estimates of nucleated cell counts were derived. Clones were read by immunoSEQ multiplex PCR, and TCRdb kept only the in-frame ones, dropping some. Clone size and the V and J calls come from that table; the DNA yielded D and trimming. The sample has around 90,000 clones, about 92% seen once. The rearrangement links TRBV7-9 to TRBJ2-5; no firm D call. Sequences were obtained from peripheral blood. This sequence originates from a woman aged 55-75 years with active COVID-19. The CDR3 sequence: CASKRALAETQYF. The CDR3 DNA sequence: TGTGCCAGCAAACGCGCCCTCGCGGAGACCCAGTACTTC. The complete variable domain, with remaining parts taken from reference TRBV7-9 and TRBJ2-5, reads DTGVSQNPRHKITKRGQNVTFRCDPISEHNRLYWYRQTLGQGPEFLTYFQNEAQLEKSRLLSDRFSAERPKGSFSTLEIQRTEQGDSAMYLCASKRALAETQYFGPGTRLLVL.